The following is a T cell receptor beta chain sequence with its context. This sample is drawn from a study of blood T cell repertoires in COVID-19. Across the whole study: COVID-19 samples collected from the United States, Italy and Spain covered acute and convalescent phases. The analysed material was cDNA or gDNA that came from T cells, B-cell-depleted T cells, or PBMCs.

As originally analysed: Estimation of nucleated cell counts relied on the amplification of reference gene primers. The repertoire was sequenced with immunoSEQ multiplex PCR; TCRdb's copy has only in-frame clones and lacks some. Clone size and V and J calls were adopted from that table, with D and trimming inferred from the DNA. In the table there are under 100,000 clones, 89% of which are singletons. Material: peripheral blood. The source is a man aged 45-65 years with acute or convalescent COVID-19.

The CDR3 is CAWGTSPDTQYF. The DNA for the CDR3 is TGTGCCTGGGGGACTAGCCCAGATACGCAGTATTTT. V gene TRBV30 combines with J gene TRBJ2-3, with 9 nucleotides matching TRBD2. CDR3 length: 12 residues. Per the germline V gene, CDR1 is GTSNPN and CDR2 is SVGIG (reference sequence). J gave up 4 bases and V 5 bases, and 1 base lay outside the gene matches.